This T cell receptor beta chain was captured by sequencing in a study of shared clonotypes between healthy human individuals. Only in-frame clones appear in the TCRdb table, and some are missing; sequencing was by immunoSEQ multiplex PCR. The sample records approximately 2.5 million clones, over 85% being singletons. The CDR3 sequence is 15 residues long. The germline gives CDR1 SNHLY, CDR2 FYNNEI. The trim removed 8 bases at V and 1 base at J, leaving 8 bases unmatched. The chain couples TRBV2 to TRBJ1-1; 9 bases match TRBD1. The TCR comes from a man aged 18 to 29 in good health. Some clones in this sample may be carry-over from other donors' samples. Sequenced material: naive CD4+ T cells from PBMCs. Subset reported: CD45RA+ positively selected. The CDR3 protein is CASRKPGQGNTEAFF. As DNA, the CDR3 is TGTGCCAGCCGTAAACCGGGACAGGGGAACACTGAAGCTTTCTTT.